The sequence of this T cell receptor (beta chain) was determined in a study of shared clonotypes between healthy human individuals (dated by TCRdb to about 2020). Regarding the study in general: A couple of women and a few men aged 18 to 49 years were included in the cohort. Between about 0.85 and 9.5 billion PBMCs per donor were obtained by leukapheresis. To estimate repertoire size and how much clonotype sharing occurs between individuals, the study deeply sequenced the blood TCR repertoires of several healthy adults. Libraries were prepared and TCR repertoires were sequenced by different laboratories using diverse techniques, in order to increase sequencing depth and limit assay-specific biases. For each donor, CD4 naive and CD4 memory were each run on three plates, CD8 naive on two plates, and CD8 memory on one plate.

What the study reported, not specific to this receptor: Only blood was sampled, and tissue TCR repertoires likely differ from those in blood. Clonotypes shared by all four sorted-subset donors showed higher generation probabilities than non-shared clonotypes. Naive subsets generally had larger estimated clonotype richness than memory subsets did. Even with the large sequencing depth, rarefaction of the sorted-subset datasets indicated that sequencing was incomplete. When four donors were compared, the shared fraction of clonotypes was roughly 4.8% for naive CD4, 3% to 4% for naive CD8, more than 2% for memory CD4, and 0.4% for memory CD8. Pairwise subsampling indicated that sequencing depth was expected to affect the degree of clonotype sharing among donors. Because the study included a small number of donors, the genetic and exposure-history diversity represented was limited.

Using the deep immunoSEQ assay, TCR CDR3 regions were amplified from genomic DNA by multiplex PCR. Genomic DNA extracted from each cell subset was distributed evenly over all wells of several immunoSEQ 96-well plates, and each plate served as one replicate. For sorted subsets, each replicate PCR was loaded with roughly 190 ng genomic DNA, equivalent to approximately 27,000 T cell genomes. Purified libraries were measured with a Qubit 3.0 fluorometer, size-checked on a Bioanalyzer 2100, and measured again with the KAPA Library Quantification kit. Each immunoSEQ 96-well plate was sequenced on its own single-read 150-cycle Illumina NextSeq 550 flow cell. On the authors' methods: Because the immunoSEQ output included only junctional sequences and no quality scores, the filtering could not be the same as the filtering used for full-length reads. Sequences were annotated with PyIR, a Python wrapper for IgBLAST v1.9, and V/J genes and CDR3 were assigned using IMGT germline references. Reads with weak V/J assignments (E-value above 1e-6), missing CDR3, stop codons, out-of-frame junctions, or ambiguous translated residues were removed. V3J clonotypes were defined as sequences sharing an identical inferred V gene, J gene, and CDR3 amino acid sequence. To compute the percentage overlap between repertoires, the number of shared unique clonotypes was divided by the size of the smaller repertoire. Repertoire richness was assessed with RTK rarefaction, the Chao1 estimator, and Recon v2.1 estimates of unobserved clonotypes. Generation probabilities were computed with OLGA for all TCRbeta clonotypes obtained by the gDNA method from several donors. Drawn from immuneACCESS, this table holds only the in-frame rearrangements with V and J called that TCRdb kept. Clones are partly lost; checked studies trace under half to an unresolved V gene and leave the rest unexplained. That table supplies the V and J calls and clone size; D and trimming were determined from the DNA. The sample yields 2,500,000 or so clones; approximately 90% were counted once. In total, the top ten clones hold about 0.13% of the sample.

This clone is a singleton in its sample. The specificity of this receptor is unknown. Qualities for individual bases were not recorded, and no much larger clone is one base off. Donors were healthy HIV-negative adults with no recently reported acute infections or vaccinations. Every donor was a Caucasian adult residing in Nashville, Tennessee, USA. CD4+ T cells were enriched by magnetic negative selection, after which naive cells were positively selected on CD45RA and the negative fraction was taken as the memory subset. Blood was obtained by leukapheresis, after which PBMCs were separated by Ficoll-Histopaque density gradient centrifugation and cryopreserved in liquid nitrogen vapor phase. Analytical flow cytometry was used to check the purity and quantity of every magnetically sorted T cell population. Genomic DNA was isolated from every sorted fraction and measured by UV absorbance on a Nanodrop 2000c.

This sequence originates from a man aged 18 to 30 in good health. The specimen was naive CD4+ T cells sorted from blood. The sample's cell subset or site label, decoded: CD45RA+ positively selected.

CDR3 region: CASSQTSKVNYGYTF. The base sequence is TGTGCCAGCAGCCAAACGAGTAAGGTCAACTATGGCTACACCTTC. In this chain, TRBV16 is recombined with TRBJ1-2; the D gene cannot be resolved reliably. There are 15 amino acids in the CDR3, from cysteine to phenylalanine inclusive. The sequence is cut down to CDR3 DNA, 45 bases in frame from base 1. The germline V gene provides CDR1 KGHSY and CDR2 FQNENV. Relative to germline, V is 2 bases shorter and J is 2 bases shorter, with 12 bases between their ends.